A selection of T cell receptor beta chains follows, all from one sample in a study of metastatic and nonmetastatic thyroid tumors. TCRdb recomputed clones from the PCR reads via MiXCR. Found here are roughly 28,000 clones, 16% of them singletons; the top ten hold 4% to 5.5%. The sample taken for sequencing was blood. These receptor sequences come from a female donor with papillary thyroid cancer or a benign thyroid nodule (not recorded which). Some clones in this sample may be carry-over from other donors' samples. CDR3s include the opening cysteine and the closing phenylalanine or tryptophan. Each record gives: V gene, J gene, CDR3 protein.

TRBV3-1	TRBJ1-3	CASSQYRGNTIYF
TRBV10-3	TRBJ2-7	CAISESASLYEQYF
TRBV28	TRBJ1-5	CASSFPLQPQHF
TRBV6-4	TRBJ2-1	CASSRLASSSYNEQFF
TRBV24-1	TRBJ1-5	CATSDRAGQPQHF
TRBV20-1	TRBJ2-7	CSVDRGFDEQYF
TRBV19	TRBJ2-7	CASSNGGRSYEQYF
TRBV7-3	TRBJ2-2	CASSPGTANTGELFF
TRBV28	TRBJ2-2	CASSQTSARGELFF
TRBV28	TRBJ2-3	CASSFLGQAHRDTQDTQYF
TRBV27	TRBJ1-2	CASSLTGYYGYTF
TRBV27	TRBJ2-7	CASSLRTGPYEQYF
TRBV3-1	TRBJ2-1	CASSQEVSPYNEQFF
TRBV6-6	TRBJ2-7	CASSYNLLYTYEQYF
TRBV27	TRBJ1-6	CARRGGSYNSPLHF
TRBV6-6	TRBJ1-1	CASSYLRAGRQSTEAFF
TRBV2	TRBJ1-3	CATQGNTGNTIYF
TRBV24-1	TRBJ1-2	CARMRGPAGYTF
TRBV6-1	TRBJ2-1	CASSIAGGSYNEQFF
TRBV12-3/TRBV12-4	TRBJ2-1	CAGGQGNEQFF